What follows are 15 T cell receptor beta chains derived from one specimen sequenced in a study of cytomegalovirus exposure and HLA in healthy donors. PCR amplification relied on 60 Vbeta primers (plus 13 Jbeta primers). Sequencing was performed with immunoSEQ multiplex PCR; in TCRdb, only in-frame clones are kept and a portion is missing. The sample records approximately 200,000 clones, 70% to 80% being singletons. The specimen sequenced was PBMCs. The receptors come from a man aged 30 to 45 in good health and CMV-seronegative.

The gene calls are TRBV11-2 and TRBJ2-3; D may be TRBD2 (6 bases). Trimming stripped 5 bases from V and 4 bases from J, with 22 bases between. This CDR3 comprises 17 residues. Germline V lookup: CDR1 SGHAT, CDR2 FQNNGV. For the CDR3, the DNA is TGTGCCAGCAGCGTCCCTCGTGGGGGGATGGGGGCAGATACGCAGTATTTT. Translation gives CASSVPRGGMGADTQYF. Full variable domain (remainder filled in from reference TRBV11-2 and TRBJ2-3): EAGVAQSPRYKIIEKRQSVAFWCNPISGHATLYWYQQILGQGPKLLIQFQNNGVVDDSQLPKDRFSAERLKGVDSTLKIQPAKLEDSAVYLCASSVPRGGMGADTQYFGPGTRLTVL.

The chain joins TRBV5-1 to TRBJ2-5, with 14 bases that match TRBD2. V was clipped by 3 bases and J by 5 bases; unmatched bases: 9. The CDR3 sequence is 17 residues long. Per the germline V gene, CDR1 is SGHRS and CDR2 is YFSETQ. In DNA form, the CDR3 reads TGCGCCAGCAGCTGGGGACTAGCGGGAGTGGAGGGTGAGACCCAGTACTTC. This codes for CASSWGLAGVEGETQYF.

The chain is built from TRBV5-1 and TRBJ2-5; 10 bases map to TRBD1. Germline V gives CDR1 SGHRS, CDR2 YFSETQ. V lost 4 bases, J lost 5 bases, and 8 bases stayed unmatched. The CDR3 covers 15 residues. CDR3 nucleotide sequence: TGCGCCAGCAGCGAAGGGACAGGGGCTTTGGAGACCCAGTACTTC. This translates into CASSEGTGALETQYF.

The genes are TRBV7-6 and TRBJ1-3; 8 positions match TRBD1. Germline CDR1 and CDR2: SGHVS and FNYEAQ. This CDR3 spans 15 amino acids. Trimming at V came to 4 bases and at J to 2 bases, leaving 4 bases not matched to a gene. The CDR3 sequence: CASSSPDRAGNTIYF. The DNA of the CDR3 is TGTGCCAGCAGCTCCCCGGACAGGGCTGGAAACACCATATATTTT.

V is TRBV30 and J is TRBJ1-5, with a possible D match to TRBD1 (5 bases). CDR1 and CDR2 from the germline V gene are GTSNPN and SVGIG (reference sequence). The CDR3 spans 14 residues. Trimming pared 1 base from V and 5 bases from J, leaving 12 bases between. The CDR3 sequence: CAWSGLREDQPQHF. The DNA of the CDR3 is TGTGCCTGGAGTGGCCTCAGGGAAGATCAGCCCCAGCATTTT.

This clone was counted once. This chain uses TRBV9 with TRBJ1-1; TRBD1 might be the D (5 bases). Germline loops: CDR1 SGDLS, CDR2 YYNGEE. The V end lost 4 bases, the J end lost 4 bases, and 14 bases lay between the germline ends. The CDR3 extends over 14 amino acids. CDR3 amino acids: CASSTRDWGTEAFF. CDR3 sequence (DNA): TGTGCCAGCAGCACACGGGACTGGGGCACTGAAGCTTTCTTT.

This clone has just a few counts. The chain employs TRBV5-4 and TRBJ1-2; TRBD1 agrees at 7 bases. CDR1 and CDR2 (germline): SGHNT, YYREEE (reference sequence). After removal of 0 bases from V and 8 bases from J, the junction contained 19 bases not matched to a gene. This CDR3 spans 18 amino acids. The CDR3 is CASSLEVAGGDLNRGYTF. The CDR3 DNA is TGTGCCAGCAGCTTGGAAGTGGCAGGGGGTGACCTAAATCGGGGCTACACCTTC.

The chain couples TRBV2 to TRBJ1-2, with D perhaps TRBD1 (6 bases). The germline CDR1 and CDR2 sequences are SNHLY and FYNNEI. Trimming took off 6 bases at V and 2 bases at J, with 16 bases between the two ends. The CDR3 is made up of 15 amino acids. The CDR3 is CASSPQGHINYGYTF. The CDR3 bases are TGTGCCAGCAGCCCCCAGGGACACATAAACTATGGCTACACCTTC. Full variable domain (rest looked up from reference TRBV2 and TRBJ1-2): EPEVTQTPSHQVTQMGQEVILRCVPISNHLYFYWYRQILGQKVEFLVSFYNNEISEKSEIFDDQFSVERPDGSNFTLKIRSTKLEDSAMYFCASSPQGHINYGYTFGSGTRLTVV.

V usage is TRBV5-5 and J usage is TRBJ1-4, with 7 bases matching TRBD1. CDR1 and CDR2 from the germline V gene are SGHKS and YYEKEE (reference sequence). Trimming cost V 1 base and J 5 bases; bases outside gene matches: 2. This CDR3 region has 14 residues. CDR3 loop: CASSLWDSNEKLFF. CDR3 nucleotide sequence: TGTGCCAGCAGCTTGTGGGACAGCAATGAAAAACTGTTTTTT.

The chain carries TRBV7-6 and TRBJ2-7, with 7 bases that match TRBD2. The CDR3 has 15 amino acids. Germline lookup yields CDR1 SGHVS and CDR2 FNYEAQ. After removal of 2 bases from V and 2 bases from J, the junction contained 6 bases not matched to a gene. CDR3 nucleotides: TGTGCCAGCAGCTTACCCGGGAGGACACCCTACGAGCAGTACTTC. Translated: CASSLPGRTPYEQYF.

The chain links TRBV25-1 to TRBJ2-3, with TRBD2 identical over 7 bases. CDR3 length: 15 amino acids. Germline V CDR1 and CDR2: MGHDK, SYGVNS. DNA of the CDR3: TGTGGGGGGGGGTTCCGGGTTGCCAGCACAGATACGCAGTATTTT. Translation: CGGGFRVASTDTQYF.

This chain uses TRBV6-1 with TRBJ1-2; no definite D call. V shed 0 bases and J shed 5 bases, with 7 bases lying between them. The CDR3 has 13 amino acids. CDR1 and CDR2 (germline): MNHNS, SASEGT. Here the CDR3 reads CASSEAVGYGYTF. CDR3 DNA: TGTGCCAGCAGTGAAGCGGTCGGTTATGGCTACACCTTC.

A few counts support this clone. The chain joins TRBV19 to TRBJ1-1, with TRBD1 as a possible D gene (5 bases). There are 13 residues in the CDR3. CDR1 and CDR2 (germline): LNHDA, SQIVND (reference sequence). Trimming pared 3 bases from V and 10 bases from J, leaving 15 bases between. The CDR3: CASSIKDQGSAFF. The CDR3 DNA follows: TGTGCCAGTAGTATCAAGGATCAGGGATCAGCTTTCTTT.

This CDR3 reads CASSASGTGSYEQYF. CDR3 sequence (DNA): TGTGCCAGTAGTGCATCCGGGACAGGGAGCTACGAGCAGTACTTC. This chain links TRBV19 with TRBJ2-7; 9 bases are shared with TRBD1. The V gene end was trimmed by 5 bases and the J gene end by 3 bases; junction bases not matched to a gene: 8. Germline CDR1 is LNHDA and CDR2 is SQIVND (reference sequence). This CDR3 is 15 amino acids long.

The chain recombines TRBV10-3 with TRBJ2-2, with 11 bases aligning to TRBD1. The V gene end was trimmed by 7 bases and the J gene end by 5 bases; junction bases not matched to a gene: 3. Germline V gene sequence: CDR1 ENHRY, CDR2 SYGVKD. This CDR3 has 14 amino acids. CDR3 sequence reads: CAIKGQGGTGELFF. In DNA, the CDR3 is TGTGCCATCAAGGGACAGGGGGGAACCGGGGAGCTGTTTTTT.